This T cell receptor (beta chain) was obtained from a study of TIL therapy for anti-PD-1-resistant metastatic lung cancer (dated by TCRdb to 2020 to 2023). A note on the overall study: Tumors were harvested before any PD-1/PD-L1 blockade; patients then received nivolumab, and those progressing received lymphodepletion, expanded TIL infusion and IL-2. Most of the cohort had lung adenocarcinoma, including a few EGFR-mutant tumors and two ALK-rearranged tumors, and half of the patients were either current or former smokers. Across the cohort, whole-exome sequencing showed a median non-synonymous tumor mutation burden of roughly 1.5 mutations per megabase. T cell receptor beta sequencing of tumor and peripheral blood was used to follow clonotypes across the tumor, the expanded TIL product and serial blood samples. Enrolled patients had a median age of approximately 49 years (range about 38-75) and a median tumor PD-L1 proportion score of around 6%.

Paper-wide results and their limitations: The cohort was highly selected, with more treatment-naive, never-smoker and oncogene-addicted patients than typical, limiting generalizability. The study protocol defined all tumor marker inferences as exploratory. The baseline peripheral repertoire was partially replaced by infused TIL clonotypes, which then decayed over months, and no apparent association between persistence and response was found.

Unmatched junction bases come to 6, with V trimmed by 3 bases and J by 9 bases. The CDR3 holds 15 amino acids from the cysteine to the phenylalanine. Only the CDR3 portion is preserved as DNA: 45 bases, with reading frame beginning at the first base. From the germline V gene, CDR1 is KGHDR and CDR2 is SFDVKD. Per the publication, the time point label means: pre-treatment sample, taken before nivolumab and TIL therapy. Adults with stage 4 NSCLC were enrolled in a dual-center phase I trial from late 2017 to early 2020. Samples were obtained from a single-arm, open-label phase I trial in which tumor-infiltrating lymphocyte therapy with nivolumab was evaluated in advanced non-small cell lung cancer. Mononuclear cells from blood collected in EDTA tubes were isolated on a Ficoll gradient and snap-frozen as pellets, and DNA was then extracted using a Qiagen mini-prep kit. TCR beta CDR3 regions were amplified from genomic DNA with the immunoSEQ v3 hsTCRB kit using bias-controlled multiplex PCR. The TCR libraries were sequenced on an Illumina NextSeq 500 to approximately 2.1 million read pairs for survey level or about 5-6 million read pairs for deep level. Under the source paper's analysis protocol: V, D and J genes were assigned, non-productive sequences were removed, and clonality was reported by immunoSEQ Analyzer software. To compare repertoires between infused TIL and blood, productive Simpson clonality was used along with the Morisita overlap index of productive TRB rearrangements. For each clone in blood, the absolute clonotype count was estimated by multiplying the lymphocyte count by the CD3+ fraction and by the clone's productive frequency. What TCRdb holds here is the immuneACCESS table cut down to in-frame rearrangements. Part of the clones is not present; checked against another copy, under half of the missing clones reflect an unresolved V gene, and the others are unexplained. D and trimming were read from the DNA, whereas the V and J calls and clone size are those reported in that table. The sample profile shows 50,000 to 70,000 clones; about 81% of them were found once. Nearly 3% of the sample is held by the ten biggest clonotypes.

A remark on this clone: No antigen is known for it. No much larger clone is present one base from it, and per-base qualities are unavailable.

The input for sequencing was blood, taken at baseline. Rearrangement joined TRBV24-1 to TRBJ2-1, with 11 central nucleotides matching TRBD2. This TCR came from a person aged 25 to 79 with non-small cell lung cancer. The DNA reads TGTGCCACCAGTGATCCTAGCGGGGGGCCCCTTGAGCAGTTCTTC. Its coded protein is CATSDPSGGPLEQFF.